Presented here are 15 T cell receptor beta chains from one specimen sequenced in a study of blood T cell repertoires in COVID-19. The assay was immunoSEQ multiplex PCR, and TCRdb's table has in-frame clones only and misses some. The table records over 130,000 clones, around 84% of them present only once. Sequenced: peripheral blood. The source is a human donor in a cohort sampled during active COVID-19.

CDR3 DNA: TGTGCCAGCTCACCTCGAGCCGGGACAGGGGGCGAAGAGCAGTACTTC. Protein sequence: CASSPRAGTGGEEQYF. The chain combines TRBV18 with TRBJ2-7, with 12 nucleotides matching TRBD1. Per germline, CDR1 KGHSH and CDR2 LQKENI. V dropped 3 bases and J dropped 7; count of bases not matched to a gene: 10. The CDR3 is 16 amino acids.

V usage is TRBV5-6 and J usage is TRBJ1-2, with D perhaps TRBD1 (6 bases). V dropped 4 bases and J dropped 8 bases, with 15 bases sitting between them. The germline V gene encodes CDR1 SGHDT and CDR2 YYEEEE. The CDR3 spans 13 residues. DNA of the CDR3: TGTGCCAGCAGCAGCTGGGGGGGCGACGGCTACACCTTC. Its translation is CASSSWGGDGYTF.

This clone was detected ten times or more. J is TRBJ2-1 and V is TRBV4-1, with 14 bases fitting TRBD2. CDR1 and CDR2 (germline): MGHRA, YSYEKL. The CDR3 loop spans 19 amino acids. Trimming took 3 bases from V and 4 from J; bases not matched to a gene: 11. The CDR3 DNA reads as TGCGCCAGCAGCCACGTAGGGACTAGCGGGAGAGTTTGGTACAATGAGCAGTTCTTC. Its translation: CASSHVGTSGRVWYNEQFF.

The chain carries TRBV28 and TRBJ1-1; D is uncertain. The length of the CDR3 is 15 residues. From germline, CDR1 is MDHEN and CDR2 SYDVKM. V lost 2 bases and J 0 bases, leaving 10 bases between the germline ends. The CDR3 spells CASSLVPGMNTEAFF. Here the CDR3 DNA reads TGTGCCAGCAGTTTAGTCCCAGGAATGAACACTGAAGCTTTCTTT. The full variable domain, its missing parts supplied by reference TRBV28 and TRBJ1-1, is DVKVTQSSRYLVKRTGEKVFLECVQDMDHENMFWYRQDPGLGLRLIYFSYDVKMKEKGDIPEGYSVSREKKERFSLILESASTNQTSMYLCASSLVPGMNTEAFFGQGTRLTVV.

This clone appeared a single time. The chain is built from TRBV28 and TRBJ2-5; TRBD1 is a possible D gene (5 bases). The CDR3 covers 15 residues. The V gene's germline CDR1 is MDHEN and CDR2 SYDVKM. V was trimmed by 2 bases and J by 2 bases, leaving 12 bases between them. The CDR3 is CASSLGSAGQETQYF. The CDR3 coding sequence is TGTGCCAGCAGTTTAGGTTCAGCAGGGCAAGAGACCCAGTACTTC.

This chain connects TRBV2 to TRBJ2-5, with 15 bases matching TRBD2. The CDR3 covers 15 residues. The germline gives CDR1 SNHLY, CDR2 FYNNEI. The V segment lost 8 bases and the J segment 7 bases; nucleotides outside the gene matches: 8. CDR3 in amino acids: CASQGLAGGGGTQYF. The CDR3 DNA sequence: TGTGCCAGCCAGGGACTAGCGGGAGGAGGGGGGACCCAGTACTTC.

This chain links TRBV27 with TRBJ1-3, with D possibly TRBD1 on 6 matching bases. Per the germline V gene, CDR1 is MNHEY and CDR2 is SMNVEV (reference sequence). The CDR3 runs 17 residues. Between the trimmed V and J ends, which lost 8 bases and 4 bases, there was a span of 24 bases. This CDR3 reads CASGLNRVYPWGNTIYF. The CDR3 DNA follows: TGTGCCAGCGGGCTTAACAGGGTTTACCCCTGGGGAAACACCATATATTTT.

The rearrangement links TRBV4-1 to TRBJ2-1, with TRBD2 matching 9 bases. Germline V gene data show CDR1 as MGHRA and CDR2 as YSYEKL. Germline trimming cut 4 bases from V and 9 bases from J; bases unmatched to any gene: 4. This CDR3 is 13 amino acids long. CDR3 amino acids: CASSLIAGVEQFF. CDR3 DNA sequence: TGCGCCAGCAGCCTCATAGCGGGAGTTGAGCAGTTCTTC.

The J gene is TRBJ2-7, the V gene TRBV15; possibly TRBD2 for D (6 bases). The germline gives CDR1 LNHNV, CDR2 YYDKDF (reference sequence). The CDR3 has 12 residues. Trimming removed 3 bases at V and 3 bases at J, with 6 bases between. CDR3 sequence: CATSRGLYEQYF. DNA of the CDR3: TGTGCCACCAGCAGGGGACTCTACGAGCAGTACTTC.

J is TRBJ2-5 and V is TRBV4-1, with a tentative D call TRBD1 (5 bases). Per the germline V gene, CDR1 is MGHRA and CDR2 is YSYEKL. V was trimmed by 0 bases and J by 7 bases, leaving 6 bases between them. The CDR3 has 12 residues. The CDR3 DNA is TGCGCCAGCAGCCAAGATAGGGGGACCCAGTACTTC. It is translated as CASSQDRGTQYF.

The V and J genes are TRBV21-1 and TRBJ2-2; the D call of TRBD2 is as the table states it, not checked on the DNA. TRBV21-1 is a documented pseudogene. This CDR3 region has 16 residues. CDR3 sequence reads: CASSKGYGGYTGELFF. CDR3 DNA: TGTGCCAGCAGCAAAGGATACGGAGGGTACACCGGGGAGCTGTTTTTT.

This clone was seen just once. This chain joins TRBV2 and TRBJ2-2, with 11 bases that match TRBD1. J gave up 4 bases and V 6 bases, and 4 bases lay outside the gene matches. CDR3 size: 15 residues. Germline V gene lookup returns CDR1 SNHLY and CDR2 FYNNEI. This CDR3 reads CASRDRGRSTGELFF. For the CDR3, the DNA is TGTGCCAGCAGGGACAGGGGGCGTAGCACCGGGGAGCTGTTTTTT.

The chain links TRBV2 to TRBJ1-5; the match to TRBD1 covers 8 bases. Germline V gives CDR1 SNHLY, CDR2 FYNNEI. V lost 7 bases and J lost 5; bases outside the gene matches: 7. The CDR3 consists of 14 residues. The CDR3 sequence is CASKSGTGHQPQHF. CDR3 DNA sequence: TGTGCCAGCAAGTCCGGGACAGGTCATCAGCCCCAGCATTTT.

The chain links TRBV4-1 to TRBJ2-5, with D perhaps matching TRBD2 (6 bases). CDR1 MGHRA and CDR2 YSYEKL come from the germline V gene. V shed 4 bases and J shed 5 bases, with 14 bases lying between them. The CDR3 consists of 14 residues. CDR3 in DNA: TGCGCCAGCAGCCCCGCGGAGGGCCAGGAGACCCAGTACTTC. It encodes CASSPAEGQETQYF.

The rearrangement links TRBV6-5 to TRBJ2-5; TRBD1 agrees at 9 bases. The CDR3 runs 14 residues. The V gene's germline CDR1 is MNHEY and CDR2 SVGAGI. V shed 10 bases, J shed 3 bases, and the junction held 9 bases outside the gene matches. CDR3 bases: TGTGCCATGAAGTTGGGGACAGGGAAAGAGACCCAGTACTTC. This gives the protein CAMKLGTGKETQYF.